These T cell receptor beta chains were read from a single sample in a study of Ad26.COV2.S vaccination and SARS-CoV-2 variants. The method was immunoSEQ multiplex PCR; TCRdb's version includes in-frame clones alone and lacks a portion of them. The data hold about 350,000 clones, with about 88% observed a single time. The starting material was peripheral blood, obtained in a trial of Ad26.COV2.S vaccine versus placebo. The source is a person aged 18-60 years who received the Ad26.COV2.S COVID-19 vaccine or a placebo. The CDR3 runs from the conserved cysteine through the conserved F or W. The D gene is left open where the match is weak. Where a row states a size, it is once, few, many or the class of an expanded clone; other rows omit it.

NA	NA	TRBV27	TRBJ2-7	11	TGTGCCAGCAGTCGAGGGGACGAGCAGTACTTC	CASSRGDEQYF
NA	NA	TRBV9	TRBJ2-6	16	TGTGCCAGCAGCAAAGACGGGTTCTCTGGGGCCAACGTCCTGACTTTC	CASSKDGFSGANVLTF
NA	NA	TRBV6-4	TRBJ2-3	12	TGTGCCAGCAGTGACTCTGTAGATACGCAGTATTTT	CASSDSVDTQYF
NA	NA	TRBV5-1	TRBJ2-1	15	TGCGCCAGCAGCTTAGGAGCGGGCCCCTACAATGAGCAGTTCTTC	CASSLGAGPYNEQFF
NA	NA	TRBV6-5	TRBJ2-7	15	TGTGCCAGCAGTTACTCCCCGGTAAACTCCTACGAGCAGTACTTC	CASSYSPVNSYEQYF
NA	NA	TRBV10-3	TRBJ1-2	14	TGTGCCATCAGTGAGGTACAAGTGAACTATGGCTACACCTTC	CAISEVQVNYGYTF
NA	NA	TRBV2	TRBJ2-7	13	TGTGCCAGCAATGAGGGGGGGACCAACGAGCAGTACTTC	CASNEGGTNEQYF
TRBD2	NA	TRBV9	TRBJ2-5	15	TGTGCCAGCAGCGTACGAGCGGGAGGAGTGGAGACCCAGTACTTC	CASSVRAGGVETQYF
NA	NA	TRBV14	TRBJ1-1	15	TGTGCCAGCAGCCAAGATGCCGAGGCGAACACTGAAGCTTTCTTT	CASSQDAEANTEAFF
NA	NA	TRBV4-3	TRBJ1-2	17	TGCGCCCCCCCTGCCAGCAGCCAAGTGAGTCTTAACTATGGCTACACCTTC	CAPPASSQVSLNYGYTF
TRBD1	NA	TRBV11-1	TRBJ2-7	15	TGTGCCAGCAGCGACAGGGTTCCGGCCTCCTACGAGCAGTACTTC	CASSDRVPASYEQYF
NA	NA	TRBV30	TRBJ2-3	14	TGTGCCTGGAGTGGGGCGGTACGGGGGACCGCGCAGTATTTT	CAWSGAVRGTAQYF
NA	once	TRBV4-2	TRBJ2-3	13	TGTGCCAGCAGATCGGCGGGCACAGATACGCAGTATTTT	CASRSAGTDTQYF
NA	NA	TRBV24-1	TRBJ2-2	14	TGTGCCACCAGTGACGCAGGGAACACCGGGGAGCTGTTTTTT	CATSDAGNTGELFF
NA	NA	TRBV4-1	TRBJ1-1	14	TGCGCCAGCAGCCAAGAGGCAAGGGAGGTTGAAGCTTTCTTT	CASSQEAREVEAFF
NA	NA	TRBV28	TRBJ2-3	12	TGTGCCAGCACGGGGGGCGCAGATACGCAGTATTTT	CASTGGADTQYF
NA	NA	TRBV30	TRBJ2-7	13	TGTGCCTGGAGAAGTTCGAGCTCCTACGAGCAGTACTTC	CAWRSSSSYEQYF
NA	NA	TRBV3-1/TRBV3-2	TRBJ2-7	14	TGTGCCAGCAGCCAAGATGGTGGACTCTACGAGCAGTACTTC	CASSQDGGLYEQYF
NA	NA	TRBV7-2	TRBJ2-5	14	TGTGCCAGCAGCAAAACAGGGTTACAAGAGACCCAGTACTTC	CASSKTGLQETQYF
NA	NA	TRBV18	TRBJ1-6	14	TGTGCCAGCTCAGTCCGGGGAAGGGATTCACCCCTCCACTTT	CASSVRGRDSPLHF
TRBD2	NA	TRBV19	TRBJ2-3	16	TGTGCCAGTAGTACCGGCGGGGGTATCAGCACAGATACGCAGTATTTT	CASSTGGGISTDTQYF
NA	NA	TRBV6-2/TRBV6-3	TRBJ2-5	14	TGTGCCAGCACCCCTCGCTCCCTTCCAGAGACCCAGTACTTC	CASTPRSLPETQYF
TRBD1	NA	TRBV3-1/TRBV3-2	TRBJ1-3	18	TGTGCCAGCAGCCAAAGATATACCGGGACAGGTCCCGGAAACACCATATATTTT	CASSQRYTGTGPGNTIYF
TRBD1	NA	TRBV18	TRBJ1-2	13	TGTGCCAGCTCAATACAGGGGTACTATGGCTACACCTTC	CASSIQGYYGYTF
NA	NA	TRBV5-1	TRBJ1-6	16	TGCGCCAGCAGCTCCAGAGGGACTTTGGGAAATTCACCCCTCCACTTT	CASSSRGTLGNSPLHF
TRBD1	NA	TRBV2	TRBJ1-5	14	TGTGCCAGCAGTAGGGACAGGGGGCAACAGCCCCAGCATTTT	CASSRDRGQQPQHF
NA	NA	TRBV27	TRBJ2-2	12	TGTGCCAGCAGTCTCTGGGGCGGGGAGCTGTTTTTT	CASSLWGGELFF